This TCR beta chain is drawn from a study of blood T cell repertoires in COVID-19. Study summary: Sites in the United States, Italy and Spain provided acute and convalescent COVID-19 samples.

V was clipped by 1 base and J by 5 bases; unmatched bases: 10. Germline lookup yields CDR1 SGHRS and CDR2 YFSETQ. The CDR3 is 16 amino acids. Among Cohort 3 donors, those recovered had two negative PCRs, clearance, or symptom resolution. Sequenced by immunoSEQ multiplex PCR; TCRdb stores in-frame clones only, minus some. This table holds 390,000 or so clones, about 87% found once. The source is a woman aged 45 to 65 who had recovered from COVID-19. The chain combines TRBV5-1 with TRBJ2-5, with 8 bases aligning to TRBD1. The sequenced material came from PBMCs or T cells enriched from blood (not recorded which). DNA of the CDR3: TGCGCCAGCAGCTTGCTTGGTGACAGGGGATCTGAGACCCAGTACTTC. Protein sequence: CASSLLGDRGSETQYF.